This is a list of T cell receptor beta chains from one sample in a study of T cell responses to AZD1222 COVID-19 vaccine. Clones were sequenced by immunoSEQ multiplex PCR, and TCRdb holds only the in-frame ones, with some missing. The table lists 130,000 to 150,000 clones, approximately 88% of them singletons. Sequenced here: peripheral blood, sampled 28 days after the second dose of the MenACWY control vaccine. All receptors come from an adult who received the MenACWY meningococcal vaccine as a control. The CDR3 runs from the conserved cysteine through the conserved F or W. A D gene is named only where the DNA matches it firmly. Clone size is given for some rows only: seen once, a few or many times, or a class if the clone is expanded.

D gene: TRBD1; clone size: -; V gene: TRBV28; J gene: TRBJ1-5; CDR3 DNA: TGTGCCAGCTCGAAGGGACAGGGAAGCAATCAGCCCCAGCATTTT; CDR3 protein: CASSKGQGSNQPQHF
D gene: -; clone size: -; V gene: TRBV5-6; J gene: TRBJ1-1; CDR3 DNA: TGTGCCAGCAGCATCGGAAACATGAACACTGAAGCTTTCTTT; CDR3 protein: CASSIGNMNTEAFF
D gene: TRBD1; clone size: once; V gene: TRBV13; J gene: TRBJ2-7; CDR3 DNA: TGTGCCAGCAGCTACGGGACAGGGGGCTACGAGCAGTACTTC; CDR3 protein: CASSYGTGGYEQYF
D gene: -; clone size: few; V gene: TRBV20-1; J gene: TRBJ2-7; CDR3 DNA: TGCAGTGCTAGCTCCGGGGACGAGCAGTACTTC; CDR3 protein: CSASSGDEQYF
D gene: TRBD2; clone size: -; V gene: TRBV19; J gene: TRBJ2-3; CDR3 DNA: TGTGCCAGTAGTGCCGTAGCGGGGGTTGGAGATACGCAGTATTTT; CDR3 protein: CASSAVAGVGDTQYF
D gene: TRBD2; clone size: -; V gene: TRBV24-1; J gene: TRBJ2-3; CDR3 DNA: TGTGCCACCAGTTCTAGCGGGGGCCGCACAGATACGCAGTATTTT; CDR3 protein: CATSSSGGRTDTQYF
D gene: -; clone size: -; V gene: TRBV28; J gene: TRBJ2-5; CDR3 DNA: TGTGCCAGCAGTTTAGTGGGGCCCGCGAAAGAGACCCAGTACTTC; CDR3 protein: CASSLVGPAKETQYF
D gene: TRBD1; clone size: -; V gene: TRBV6-5; J gene: TRBJ1-1; CDR3 DNA: TGTGCCAGCCACGGGAGGGGGCTTGAGGGCACTGAAGCTTTCTTT; CDR3 protein: CASHGRGLEGTEAFF
D gene: -; clone size: -; V gene: TRBV27; J gene: TRBJ1-2; CDR3 DNA: TGTGCCAGCAGTTTAAGGGGCAATTCTAACTATGGCTACACCTTC; CDR3 protein: CASSLRGNSNYGYTF
D gene: -; clone size: -; V gene: TRBV9; J gene: TRBJ1-1; CDR3 DNA: TGTGCCAGCAGCGTCGACGGGCAGCCGAACACTGAAGCTTTCTTT; CDR3 protein: CASSVDGQPNTEAFF
D gene: TRBD1; clone size: -; V gene: TRBV6-5; J gene: TRBJ2-1; CDR3 DNA: TGTGCCAGCAGTTTGGGACAGGACAATGAGCAGTTCTTC; CDR3 protein: CASSLGQDNEQFF
D gene: -; clone size: -; V gene: TRBV12-3/TRBV12-4; J gene: TRBJ1-1; CDR3 DNA: TGTGCCAGCAGTCTACAGCTGAACACTGAAGCTTTCTTT; CDR3 protein: CASSLQLNTEAFF
D gene: -; clone size: -; V gene: TRBV4-1; J gene: TRBJ1-2; CDR3 DNA: TGCGCCAGCAGCCAAGAGAATGTGGCAGGGTGGGACTATGGCTACACCTTC; CDR3 protein: CASSQENVAGWDYGYTF
D gene: -; clone size: -; V gene: TRBV2; J gene: TRBJ2-5; CDR3 DNA: TGTGCCAGCGGTGCGGGGACGGGTGAGACCCAGTACTTC; CDR3 protein: CASGAGTGETQYF
D gene: TRBD2; clone size: -; V gene: TRBV5-1; J gene: TRBJ2-7; CDR3 DNA: TGCGCCAGCAGCCCAACCATAGCGGGAGGGCCGGGGTACGAGCAGTACTTC; CDR3 protein: CASSPTIAGGPGYEQYF
D gene: -; clone size: few; V gene: TRBV18; J gene: TRBJ1-1; CDR3 DNA: TGTGCCAGCTCACCCCAGGGGAACACTGAAGCTTTCTTT; CDR3 protein: CASSPQGNTEAFF
D gene: -; clone size: -; V gene: TRBV5-4; J gene: TRBJ1-2; CDR3 DNA: TGTGCCAGCAGCCGTGACACAGGGAGTCTTGCTTATGGCTACACCTTC; CDR3 protein: CASSRDTGSLAYGYTF
D gene: TRBD1; clone size: -; V gene: TRBV7-2; J gene: TRBJ1-2; CDR3 DNA: TGTGCCAGCAGCTTACCCTCAACAGGGGGCCATCGCTACACCTTC; CDR3 protein: CASSLPSTGGHRYTF
D gene: TRBD1; clone size: -; V gene: TRBV18; J gene: TRBJ2-7; CDR3 DNA: TGTGCCAGCTCACCAATAAGGGGACAGGGGAACTACGAGCAGTACTTC; CDR3 protein: CASSPIRGQGNYEQYF
D gene: -; clone size: few; V gene: TRBV3-1/TRBV3-2; J gene: TRBJ1-1; CDR3 DNA: TGTGCCAGCAGCCAAGATCGGAGAACTGAAGCTTTCTTT; CDR3 protein: CASSQDRRTEAFF
D gene: TRBD2; clone size: -; V gene: TRBV7-3; J gene: TRBJ2-5; CDR3 DNA: TGTGCCAGCAGCCTTAGCGGGGGGCCTCCGGAGACCCAGTACTTC; CDR3 protein: CASSLSGGPPETQYF
D gene: -; clone size: -; V gene: TRBV6-5; J gene: TRBJ1-2; CDR3 DNA: TGTGCCAGCAGGATCCGGGGCAGCATCTATGGCTACACCTTC; CDR3 protein: CASRIRGSIYGYTF
D gene: -; clone size: -; V gene: TRBV28; J gene: TRBJ1-3; CDR3 DNA: TGTGCCAGCAGCCTACCCCCTGGCTCTGGAAACACCATATATTTT; CDR3 protein: CASSLPPGSGNTIYF
D gene: -; clone size: -; V gene: TRBV9; J gene: TRBJ1-1; CDR3 DNA: TGTGCCAGCAGCGTAGATTCAAGGACTGAAGCTTTCTTT; CDR3 protein: CASSVDSRTEAFF
D gene: TRBD2; clone size: -; V gene: TRBV6-2/TRBV6-3; J gene: TRBJ2-1; CDR3 DNA: TGTGCCAGCAGTTATTCTGGACTAGCGGGTGTCTACAATGAGCAGTTCTTC; CDR3 protein: CASSYSGLAGVYNEQFF
D gene: TRBD2; clone size: -; V gene: TRBV3-1/TRBV3-2; J gene: TRBJ2-3; CDR3 DNA: TGTGCCAGCAGCCGGACTAGCGGGAGGGTTGGGACAGATACGCAGTATTTT; CDR3 protein: CASSRTSGRVGTDTQYF
D gene: -; clone size: -; V gene: TRBV20-1; J gene: TRBJ1-5; CDR3 DNA: TGCAGTGCTAGCGACCGAGGGCCCCAGCATTTT; CDR3 protein: CSASDRGPQHF
D gene: TRBD2; clone size: -; V gene: TRBV7-3; J gene: TRBJ2-1; CDR3 DNA: TGTGCCAGCAGCTTCTCGGGAGGGCCTCAAAATGAGCAGTTCTTC; CDR3 protein: CASSFSGGPQNEQFF
D gene: -; clone size: -; V gene: TRBV2; J gene: TRBJ2-2; CDR3 DNA: TGTGCCAGCAGATGGGACAAGAACACCGGGGAGCTGTTTTTT; CDR3 protein: CASRWDKNTGELFF
D gene: TRBD2; clone size: -; V gene: TRBV3-1/TRBV3-2; J gene: TRBJ2-7; CDR3 DNA: TGTGCCAGCAGCGGCCTTGGAGCGGGAGGGCCCGACGAGCAGTACTTC; CDR3 protein: CASSGLGAGGPDEQYF
D gene: -; clone size: -; V gene: TRBV7-3; J gene: TRBJ1-1; CDR3 DNA: TGTGCCAGCAGCCTAAGGGGCGCGGGCACTGAAGCTTTCTTT; CDR3 protein: CASSLRGAGTEAFF
D gene: -; clone size: -; V gene: TRBV4-1; J gene: TRBJ1-2; CDR3 DNA: TGCGCCAGCAGCCAAGCTCCCGGGACGGGTAACTATGGCTACACCTTC; CDR3 protein: CASSQAPGTGNYGYTF
D gene: TRBD2; clone size: -; V gene: TRBV5-4; J gene: TRBJ2-3; CDR3 DNA: TGTGCCAGCAGCTTAGCGGGAGGGGCAGATACGCAGTATTTT; CDR3 protein: CASSLAGGADTQYF
D gene: TRBD1; clone size: -; V gene: TRBV7-3; J gene: TRBJ2-1; CDR3 DNA: TGTGCCAGCAGCTCTGGACAGGGTCCCAATGAGCAGTTCTTC; CDR3 protein: CASSSGQGPNEQFF
D gene: TRBD1; clone size: -; V gene: TRBV11-2; J gene: TRBJ2-7; CDR3 DNA: TGTGCCAGCAGCGGACAGGGATCCTACGAGCAGTACTTC; CDR3 protein: CASSGQGSYEQYF
D gene: -; clone size: -; V gene: TRBV5-6; J gene: TRBJ1-4; CDR3 DNA: TGTGCCAGCAGCCGCTTGGAGGTGACCAATGAAAAACTGTTTTTT; CDR3 protein: CASSRLEVTNEKLFF
D gene: -; clone size: -; V gene: TRBV12-3/TRBV12-4; J gene: TRBJ1-3; CDR3 DNA: TGTGCCAGCACCCAGGCGGGAAACACCATATATTTT; CDR3 protein: CASTQAGNTIYF
D gene: -; clone size: -; V gene: TRBV12-3/TRBV12-4; J gene: TRBJ1-1; CDR3 DNA: TGTGCCAGCAGTTCGGCCCGTGAAGCTTTCTTT; CDR3 protein: CASSSAREAFF
D gene: TRBD2; clone size: -; V gene: TRBV7-9; J gene: TRBJ2-1; CDR3 DNA: TGTGCCAGCAGCACCTCGACTAGCGGGGGGCGAAATGAGCAGTTCTTC; CDR3 protein: CASSTSTSGGRNEQFF